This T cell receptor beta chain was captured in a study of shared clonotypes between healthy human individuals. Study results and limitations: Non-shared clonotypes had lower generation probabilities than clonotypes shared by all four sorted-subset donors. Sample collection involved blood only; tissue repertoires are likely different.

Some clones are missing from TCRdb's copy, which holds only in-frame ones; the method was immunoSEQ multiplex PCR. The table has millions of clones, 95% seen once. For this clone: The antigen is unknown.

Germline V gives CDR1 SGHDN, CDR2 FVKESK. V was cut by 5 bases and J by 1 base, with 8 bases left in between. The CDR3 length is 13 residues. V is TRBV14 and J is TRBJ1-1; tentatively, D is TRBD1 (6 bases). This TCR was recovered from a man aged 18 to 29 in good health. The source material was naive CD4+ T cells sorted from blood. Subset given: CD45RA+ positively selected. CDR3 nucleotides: TGTGCCAGCAGCATGGACAGGAACACTGAAGCTTTCTTT. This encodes CASSMDRNTEAFF.